These 24 T cell receptor beta chains came from one sample sequenced in a study of cytomegalovirus exposure and HLA in healthy donors. The PCR used 60 Vbeta and 13 Jbeta primers. Clones were read by immunoSEQ multiplex PCR, and TCRdb kept only the in-frame ones, dropping some. The sample contains 25,000 to 35,000 clones, about 63% of which appear only once. Sequenced sample: PBMCs. The receptors were gathered from a man aged 50-59 years in good health and CMV-seropositive.

The chain combines TRBV29-1 with TRBJ2-7; the D is unclear. The CDR3 has 14 amino acids. Germline CDR1 reads SQVTM; CDR2 reads ANQGSEA. V lost 0 bases and J lost 2, with 11 bases in between. The CDR3 is CSVEDPGSAYEQYF. DNA of the CDR3: TGCAGCGTTGAAGATCCGGGTTCGGCCTACGAGCAGTACTTC.

The chain has TRBV6-5 and TRBJ2-3; D is perhaps TRBD1 (6 bases). The germline gives CDR1 MNHEY, CDR2 SVGAGI. With 0 bases removed from V and 3 bases from J, the gap between germline ends came to 7 bases. The CDR3 consists of 14 residues. The CDR3 is CASSYSQGTDTQYF. CDR3 nucleotide sequence: TGTGCCAGCAGTTACTCCCAGGGGACAGATACGCAGTATTTT.

This clone was seen more than once but under ten times. The chain couples TRBV6-5 to TRBJ1-1; 8 nucleotides match TRBD1. The CDR3 is 15 amino acids. Germline V gene sequence: CDR1 MNHEY, CDR2 SVGAGI. V lost 5 bases and J lost 3; bases outside the gene matches: 8. The CDR3 loop is CASSGQGAGDTEAFF. CDR3 nucleotides: TGTGCCAGCAGTGGGCAGGGGGCGGGGGACACTGAAGCTTTCTTT.

The rearrangement uses TRBV5-4 and TRBJ2-3; D might be TRBD2 (6 bases). The length of the CDR3 is 16 residues. V was shortened by 4 bases and J by 2 bases, with 17 bases between the two germline ends. The germline V gene encodes CDR1 SGHNT and CDR2 YYREEE (reference sequence). The CDR3 protein is CASSPMGLATTDTQYF. The CDR3, as DNA: TGTGCCAGCAGCCCGATGGGACTCGCGACCACAGATACGCAGTATTTT.

The V and J genes are TRBV25-1 and TRBJ1-4; D is undetermined. This CDR3 has 16 amino acids. Germline CDR1 reads MGHDK; CDR2 reads SYGVNS. With 2 bases removed from V and 8 bases from J, the gap between germline ends came to 18 bases. DNA for the CDR3: TGTGCCAGCAGTGAAAGTTACGGGGTTTCGTACGAAAAACTGTTTTTT. Translating it yields CASSESYGVSYEKLFF.

This chain joins TRBV4-2 and TRBJ2-7, with 10 positions matching TRBD1. CDR1 and CDR2 from the germline V gene are LGHNA and YNFKEQ. Unmatched junction bases numbered 7, after V lost 4 bases and J lost 7 bases. The CDR3 extends over 14 amino acids. CDR3 amino acids: CASSLDRGRSEQYF. The CDR3 DNA reads TGTGCCAGCAGCCTAGACAGGGGGCGGAGTGAGCAGTACTTC.

This sequence joins TRBV30 and TRBJ1-5, with D possibly TRBD1 on 6 matching bases. This CDR3 is built from 13 residues. Trimming shortened V by 3 bases and J by 3 bases, and 9 bases separated the two germline ends. Germline lookup yields CDR1 GTSNPN and CDR2 SVGIG (reference sequence). This chain's CDR3 is CAWRGGSNQPQHF. For the CDR3, the DNA is TGTGCCTGGAGAGGGGGATCCAATCAGCCCCAGCATTTT.

The V gene is TRBV9, the J gene TRBJ1-1, with TRBD1 matching 10 bases. The CDR3 spans 15 residues. Losses at the gene ends were 3 bases for V and 11 bases for J; bases not matched to a gene: 13. Germline V CDR1 and CDR2: SGDLS, YYNGEE. The DNA of the CDR3 is TGTGCCAGCAGCGCCGCCGGGACAGGGGCGGCTTCTGCTTTCTTT. It is translated as CASSAAGTGAASAFF.

The chain is built from TRBV10-3 and TRBJ2-2, with 7 bases lining up with TRBD2. V lost 4 bases and J lost 1; bases outside the gene matches: 3. The germline CDR1 and CDR2 sequences are ENHRY and SYGVKD. The CDR3 runs to 15 residues. The CDR3 loop is CAISARGENTGELFF. The CDR3 nucleotides read TGTGCCATCAGTGCCCGGGGGGAGAACACCGGGGAGCTGTTTTTT.

The CDR3 DNA follows: TGTGCCTCCCTTGCAGGGGGCTACACCTTC. Protein: CASLAGGYTF. This chain joins TRBV30 and TRBJ1-2; tentatively, D is TRBD1 (5 bases). Trimming cost V 7 bases and J 8 bases, with 11 bases left between them. This CDR3 has 10 residues. Germline V lookup: CDR1 GTSNPN, CDR2 SVGIG (reference sequence).

V usage is TRBV5-1 and J usage is TRBJ2-5; 9 nucleotides match TRBD2. The CDR3 length is 16 residues. V was clipped by 0 bases and J by 4 bases; unmatched bases: 7. From germline, CDR1 is SGHRS and CDR2 YFSETQ. This chain's CDR3 is CASSLEAGGPAETQYF. The CDR3 region has the DNA TGCGCCAGCAGCTTGGAGGCGGGAGGGCCAGCAGAGACCCAGTACTTC.

This clone was detected a few times. This sequence joins TRBV5-6 and TRBJ2-7; tentatively, D is TRBD2 (6 bases). Per the germline V gene, CDR1 is SGHDT and CDR2 is YYEEEE. This CDR3 spans 13 amino acids. Trimming took 4 bases from V and 0 from J, leaving 8 bases between them. The DNA of the CDR3 is TGTGCCAGCAGCCGGGGGAGCTCCTACGAGCAGTACTTC. Protein product: CASSRGSSYEQYF.

The chain links TRBV4-2 to TRBJ2-1; D may be TRBD1 (5 bases). The V end was cut by 0 bases, the J end by 8 bases, with 14 bases between. Germline lookup yields CDR1 LGHNA and CDR2 YNFKEQ. The CDR3 loop spans 15 amino acids. Here the CDR3 DNA reads TGTGCCAGCAGCCAAGAGTGGTCAGGGCAGGATGAGCAGTTCTTC. It is translated as CASSQEWSGQDEQFF.

CDR3 sequence (DNA): TGTGCCAGCAGTTTTGACACAAAGGCTAATGAAAAACTGTTTTTT. Its translation is CASSFDTKANEKLFF. The chain is built from TRBV28 and TRBJ1-4; D ambiguous. The CDR3 extends over 15 amino acids. The germline V gene has CDR1 MDHEN and CDR2 SYDVKM. V lost 3 bases and J 3 bases, leaving 11 bases between the germline ends.

The rearrangement joins TRBV25-1 to TRBJ2-3; D not certain. The CDR3 is 14 amino acids. The germline V and J ends were trimmed by 5 bases and 0 bases, with 9 bases remaining between them. Per germline, CDR1 MGHDK and CDR2 SYGVNS. The CDR3 here is CASSSVQSTDTQYF. In nucleotides, the CDR3 is TGTGCCAGCAGTTCCGTACAGAGCACAGATACGCAGTATTTT.

This clone has just a few counts. This chain uses TRBV5-1 with TRBJ2-1; possible D gene TRBD2, 6 bases. This CDR3 has 15 residues. V gave up 1 base and J gave up 4 bases, with 12 bases separating them. CDR1 is SGHRS and CDR2 is YFSETQ in the germline V gene. CDR3 region: CASSLSGDPYNEQFF. CDR3 DNA: TGCGCCAGCAGCTTGTCGGGGGACCCTTACAATGAGCAGTTCTTC.

The chain employs TRBV29-1 and TRBJ2-1, with 13 bases that match TRBD2. The J segment lost 3 bases and the V segment lost 7 bases, leaving 3 bases of the junction unmatched. This CDR3 is built from 14 residues. Germline values: CDR1 SQVTM, CDR2 ANQGSEA. The CDR3 nucleotides read TGCAGCGGGAGACTAGCGGGGGGCTACAATGAGCAGTTCTTC. This sequence encodes CSGRLAGGYNEQFF.

The chain couples TRBV7-2 to TRBJ2-1; a possible D gene is TRBD1 (6 bases). Germline CDR1 reads SGHTA; CDR2 reads FQGNSA. Deletions cut 1 base from V and 5 bases from J, with 18 bases between. The CDR3 has 17 amino acids. The CDR3 spells CASSLVGRARTDNEQFF. The CDR3 DNA is TGTGCCAGCAGCTTAGTAGGTAGGGCTCGGACAGACAATGAGCAGTTCTTC. The complete variable domain, with remaining parts taken from reference TRBV7-2 and TRBJ2-1, reads GAGVSQSPSNKVTEKGKDVELRCDPISGHTALYWYRQSLGQGLEFLIYFQGNSAPDKSGLPSDRFSAERTGGSVSTLTIQRTQQEDSAVYLCASSLVGRARTDNEQFFGPGTRLTVL.

The CDR3 region has the DNA TGCAGCGTTCCCGGGACAGGGGAAAAACTGTTTTTT. Residues: CSVPGTGEKLFF. The rearrangement uses TRBV29-1 and TRBJ1-4; 9 bases match TRBD1. CDR1 is SQVTM and CDR2 is ANQGSEA in the germline V gene. The CDR3 has 12 residues. Losses at the gene ends were 5 bases for V and 8 bases for J; bases not matched to a gene: 3.

The chain carries TRBV30 and TRBJ1-2, with D perhaps matching TRBD1 (6 bases). Germline loops: CDR1 GTSNPN, CDR2 SVGIG (reference sequence). This CDR3 has 14 amino acids. Trimming took 0 bases from V and 1 from J, leaving 9 bases between them. The CDR3 bases are TGTGCCTGGAGTGTTGGACAGATTAACTATGGCTACACCTTC. Amino acid sequence: CAWSVGQINYGYTF.

V gene TRBV28 combines with J gene TRBJ1-4; D remains ambiguous. This CDR3 has 16 residues. The germline V and J ends were trimmed by 6 bases and 10 bases, with 24 bases remaining between them. Germline values: CDR1 MDHEN, CDR2 SYDVKM. The CDR3 spells CASSYKPPGLPGKLFF. CDR3 DNA sequence: TGTGCCAGCAGCTACAAACCACCGGGTCTCCCGGGAAAACTGTTTTTT. Full variable domain (missing parts from reference TRBV28 and TRBJ1-4): DVKVTQSSRYLVKRTGEKVFLECVQDMDHENMFWYRQDPGLGLRLIYFSYDVKMKEKGDIPEGYSVSREKKERFSLILESASTNQTSMYLCASSYKPPGLPGKLFFGSGTQLSVL.

The chain combines TRBV15 with TRBJ1-5; perhaps TRBD1 as D (5 bases). V lost 0 bases and J lost 0, with 6 bases in between. Germline assignment: CDR1 LNHNV and CDR2 YYDKDF (reference sequence). This CDR3 region has 15 residues. In DNA, the CDR3 is TGTGCCACCAGCAGAGACGACAGTAGCAATCAGCCCCAGCATTTT. Its translation: CATSRDDSSNQPQHF.

This chain connects TRBV6-5 to TRBJ2-7, with D possibly matching TRBD2 (7 bases). The CDR3 is 12 residues long. V lost 6 bases to trimming and J lost 9 bases, with 15 bases between them. The germline gives CDR1 MNHEY, CDR2 SVGAGI. CDR3 region: CASSMGGQGQYF. As DNA, the CDR3 is TGTGCCAGCAGCATGGGGGGGCAGGGGCAGTACTTC.

This clone was counted a few times. J is TRBJ2-3 and V is TRBV4-1, with D possibly TRBD2 on 7 matching bases. Looked up from germline, CDR1 is MGHRA and CDR2 is YSYEKL. This CDR3 comprises 15 residues. V was trimmed by 0 bases and J by 4 bases, leaving 11 bases between them. CDR3 coding DNA: TGCGCCAGCAGCCAAGATAGGGAGGGGGCAGATACGCAGTATTTT. It specifies CASSQDREGADTQYF.